Listed below are T cell receptor beta chains from one sample, sequenced in a study of OX40 agonist ivuxolimab in advanced cancers. Measured with immunoSEQ multiplex PCR; TCRdb has only the in-frame clones, and not every one. The sample records 9,500 to 11,000 clones, 86% being singletons. The sample here was CD4+ or CD8+ T cells sorted from blood, taken in a trial of the OX40 agonist ivuxolimab. The receptors derive from an adult with an advanced solid tumor such as melanoma, head and neck, liver or kidney cancer. Both conserved end residues are part of each CDR3. D genes are given only for firm matches. Clone size appears in some rows only: once, few, many, or a class for an expanded clone.

v_call: TRBV27
cdr3_length: 15
clone_size: .
d_call: .
j_call: TRBJ1-2
cdr3_aa: CASSLTPGSGHGYTF
cdr3_nt: TGTGCCAGCAGTTTAACCCCCGGGTCCGGCCATGGCTACACCTTC

v_call: TRBV7-2
cdr3_length: 16
clone_size: .
d_call: .
j_call: TRBJ1-5
cdr3_aa: CASRPNRAASNQPQHF
cdr3_nt: TGTGCCAGCAGGCCTAACAGGGCCGCCAGCAATCAGCCCCAGCATTTT

v_call: TRBV19
cdr3_length: 15
clone_size: .
d_call: .
j_call: TRBJ2-1
cdr3_aa: CASSPQEAPYNEQFF
cdr3_nt: TGTGCCAGTAGCCCCCAGGAAGCCCCCTACAATGAGCAGTTCTTC

v_call: TRBV2
cdr3_length: 12
clone_size: .
d_call: .
j_call: TRBJ1-1
cdr3_aa: CASNTPGVEAFF
cdr3_nt: TGTGCCAGCAACACACCGGGAGTTGAAGCTTTCTTT

v_call: TRBV4-1
cdr3_length: 17
clone_size: .
d_call: .
j_call: TRBJ2-7
cdr3_aa: CASSQDPPLDSAYEQYF
cdr3_nt: TGCGCCAGCAGCCAAGACCCCCCCCTGGACAGTGCCTACGAGCAGTACTTC

v_call: TRBV2
cdr3_length: 16
clone_size: .
d_call: TRBD2
j_call: TRBJ2-7
cdr3_aa: CASSEAVLAGSYEQYF
cdr3_nt: TGTGCCAGCAGTGAAGCGGTACTAGCGGGATCTTACGAGCAGTACTTC

v_call: TRBV2
cdr3_length: 14
clone_size: .
d_call: TRBD2
j_call: TRBJ2-7
cdr3_aa: CASSLSGRGYEQYF
cdr3_nt: TGTGCCAGCAGTTTAAGCGGGAGAGGCTACGAGCAGTACTTC

v_call: TRBV4-2
cdr3_length: 14
clone_size: .
d_call: .
j_call: TRBJ2-5
cdr3_aa: CASSQAGQPETQYF
cdr3_nt: TGTGCCAGCAGCCAGGCCGGACAACCAGAGACCCAGTACTTC

v_call: TRBV19
cdr3_length: 13
clone_size: .
d_call: .
j_call: TRBJ2-7
cdr3_aa: CASSIGPAYEQYF
cdr3_nt: TGTGCCAGTAGTATTGGACCCGCTTACGAGCAGTACTTC

v_call: TRBV30
cdr3_length: 14
clone_size: .
d_call: TRBD1
j_call: TRBJ2-7
cdr3_aa: CAWSTGTGAYEQYF
cdr3_nt: TGTGCCTGGAGTACAGGGACAGGGGCCTACGAGCAGTACTTC

v_call: TRBV27
cdr3_length: 13
clone_size: few
d_call: TRBD1
j_call: TRBJ1-2
cdr3_aa: CATWDRGNYGYTF
cdr3_nt: TGTGCCACCTGGGACAGGGGGAACTATGGCTACACCTTC

v_call: TRBV30
cdr3_length: 12
clone_size: .
d_call: .
j_call: TRBJ1-2
cdr3_aa: CAWSPGYYGYTF
cdr3_nt: TGTGCCTGGAGCCCAGGGTACTATGGCTACACCTTC

v_call: TRBV21-1
cdr3_length: 13
clone_size: .
d_call: .
j_call: TRBJ1-2
cdr3_aa: CASSIQGAGGYTF
cdr3_nt: TGTGCCAGCAGCATACAGGGGGCGGGTGGCTACACCTTC

v_call: TRBV28
cdr3_length: 14
clone_size: .
d_call: TRBD1
j_call: TRBJ1-3
cdr3_aa: CASSQGGSGNTIYF
cdr3_nt: TGTGCCAGCTCCCAGGGGGGCTCTGGAAACACCATATATTTT

v_call: TRBV21-1
cdr3_length: 19
clone_size: .
d_call: .
j_call: TRBJ2-5
cdr3_aa: CASSPPSGLAGVHQETQYF
cdr3_nt: TGTGCCAGCAGCCCTCCCAGCGGACTAGCGGGAGTGCATCAAGAGACCCAGTACTTC

v_call: TRBV7-3
cdr3_length: 13
clone_size: .
d_call: .
j_call: TRBJ2-5
cdr3_aa: CASSLNRRETQYF
cdr3_nt: TGTGCCAGCAGCTTAAACAGGAGAGAGACCCAGTACTTC